This T cell receptor beta chain was retrieved from a study of radiation and T cells in renal cell carcinoma. The length of the CDR3 is 13 residues. Germline loops: CDR1 SGHAT, CDR2 FQNNGV. Trimming pared 1 base from V and 2 bases from J, leaving 5 bases between. Described time point: baseline pretreatment blood. The treatment: 15 Gy SBRT to primary tumor, nephrectomy 4 weeks later. Data came from immunoSEQ multiplex PCR; TCRdb stores just in-frame clones and leaves some out. The sample records roughly 100,000 clones, 65% to 90% being singletons. Sequencing used blood, obtained from a patient whose treatment included radiotherapy and nephrectomy. The genes are TRBV11-2 and TRBJ1-2; D unresolved. This clonotype originated in a man aged 50 or older with renal cell carcinoma. The CDR3 loop is CASSLGLNYGYTF. The CDR3 DNA reads as TGTGCCAGCAGCTTAGGGCTAAACTATGGCTACACCTTC. Supplemented by reference TRBV11-2 and TRBJ1-2, the full variable domain reads EAGVAQSPRYKIIEKRQSVAFWCNPISGHATLYWYQQILGQGPKLLIQFQNNGVVDDSQLPKDRFSAERLKGVDSTLKIQPAKLEDSAVYLCASSLGLNYGYTFGSGTRLTVV.